This TCR beta chain was identified in a study of shared clonotypes between healthy human individuals. This clone has a single count. Its antigen is still unknown. Terminally differentiated effector memory CD45RA+ cells were left out of the naive CD8 fraction, which was CD45RO-negative and positively selected for CCR7. All donors were Caucasian adults living in Nashville, Tennessee. The CDR3 has 15 residues. The V gene lost 10 bases and the J gene lost 3 bases, with 22 bases spanning the gap. Germline CDR1 SGHDN, CDR2 FVKESK. The data were produced by immunoSEQ multiplex PCR, yet TCRdb's version contains in-frame clones alone and is incomplete. The data show about 2.2 million clones, 80% to 95% seen once. Study-wide points: Depth was large, yet rarefaction showed that sorted-subset sequencing was incomplete.

V is TRBV14 and J is TRBJ2-7; TRBD1 might be the D (5 bases). This sequence was found in a young man in good health. Some clones in this sample may be carry-over from other donors' samples. Source material: naive CD8+ T cells from PBMCs. As DNA, the CDR3 is TGTGCCAAGATTCCCCCAGGGATTCCCTTCTACGAGCAGTACTTC. Translation gives CAKIPPGIPFYEQYF.